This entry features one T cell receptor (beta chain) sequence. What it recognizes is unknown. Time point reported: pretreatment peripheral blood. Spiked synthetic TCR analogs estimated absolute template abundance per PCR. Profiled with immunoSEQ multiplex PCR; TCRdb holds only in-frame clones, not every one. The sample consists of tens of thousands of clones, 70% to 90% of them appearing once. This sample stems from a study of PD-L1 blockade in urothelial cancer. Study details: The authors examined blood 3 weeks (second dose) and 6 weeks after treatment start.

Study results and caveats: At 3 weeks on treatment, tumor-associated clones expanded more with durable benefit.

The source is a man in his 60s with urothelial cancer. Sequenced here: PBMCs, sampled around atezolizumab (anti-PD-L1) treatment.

The CDR3 loop is CASSPYRTGDEKLFF. The CDR3, as DNA: TGTGCCAGCAGCCCATACCGGACAGGGGACGAAAAACTGTTTTTT. The chain joins TRBV5-8 to TRBJ1-4; TRBD1 aligns across 9 bases. The germline V gene has CDR1 SGHTS and CDR2 YDEGEE. The CDR3 extends over 15 amino acids. The ends lost 4 bases at V and 8 bases at J; junction bases unmatched: 9.